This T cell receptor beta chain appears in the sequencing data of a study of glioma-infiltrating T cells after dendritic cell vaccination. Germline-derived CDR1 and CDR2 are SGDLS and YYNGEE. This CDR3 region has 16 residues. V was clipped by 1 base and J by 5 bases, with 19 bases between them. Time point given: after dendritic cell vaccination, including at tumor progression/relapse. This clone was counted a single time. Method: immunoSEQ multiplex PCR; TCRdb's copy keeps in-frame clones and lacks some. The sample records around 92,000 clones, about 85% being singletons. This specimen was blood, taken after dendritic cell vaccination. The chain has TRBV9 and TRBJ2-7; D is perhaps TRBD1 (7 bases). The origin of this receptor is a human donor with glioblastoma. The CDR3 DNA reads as TGTGCCAGCAGCGTATCTGGTGGAGGGGGCGACCACGAGCAGTACTTC. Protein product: CASSVSGGGGDHEQYF.